This entry describes one T cell receptor beta chain. TCRdb re-called the 5' RACE reads through MiXCR, storing one row per CDR3 protein. This table holds about 260,000 distinct CDR3 sequences, roughly 7% found once. Trimming stripped 3 bases from V and 0 bases from J, with 13 bases between. Germline V gives CDR1 SQVTM, CDR2 ANQGSEA. The CDR3 is 15 residues long. This sample stems from a study of identical twins. These sequences were also reported in another study, on yellow fever vaccine responses in identical twins.

The clonotype was recovered from a young woman in good health. The specimen sequenced was memory (CD45RO+) T cells sorted from blood. The rearrangement links TRBV29-1 to TRBJ2-3, with D perhaps matching TRBD1 or TRBD2 (5 bases each). The CDR3 DNA reads TGCAGCGTTGACAATGCCGGGGCTAGCACAGATACGCAGTATTTT. Protein product: CSVDNAGASTDTQYF.